This T cell receptor beta chain was sequenced in a study of blood T cell repertoires in COVID-19. Study overall: Collection of acute and convalescent COVID-19 samples took place in the United States, Italy and Spain. The cDNA or gDNA used as material had been derived from T cells, B-cell-depleted T cells, or PBMCs.

Authors' methods: Estimated nucleated cell counts came from reference gene primer amplification. Profiled with immunoSEQ multiplex PCR; TCRdb holds only in-frame clones, not every one. V and J calls and clone size follow that table, whereas D and trimming were derived from the DNA. The sample holds more than 350,000 clones, roughly 90% seen once. Seattle participants joined during active infection and were tracked over time. In germline, CDR1 is PRHDT, CDR2 FYEKMQ (reference sequence). V shed 7 bases, J shed 0 bases, and the junction held 12 bases outside the gene matches. The CDR3 totals 17 residues.

The genes are TRBV13 and TRBJ2-3; TRBD2 matches at 8 bases. Material: peripheral blood. This clonotype was sampled from a woman in her 30s with COVID-19, enrolled during active disease. The CDR3 reads CASTCREGDPSTDTQYF. CDR3 DNA sequence: TGTGCCAGCACCTGCCGGGAGGGTGACCCCAGCACAGATACGCAGTATTTT.